A selection of T cell receptor beta chains follows, all from one sample in a study of shared clonotypes between healthy human individuals. Data came from immunoSEQ multiplex PCR; TCRdb stores just in-frame clones and leaves some out. The table shows a few hundred thousand clones, with around 97% occurring only once. Sequenced input: naive CD4+ T cells sorted from blood. The receptors were gathered from a young woman in good health. Each CDR3 is given with its conserved first and last residue. Each record gives: V gene, J gene, clone size, D gene, CDR3 DNA, CDR3 protein. D genes are given only for firm matches. Size is omitted from some rows. Given values are once, few, many or a class for expanded clones.

V: TRBV6-5; J: TRBJ2-5; size: NA; D: NA; DNA: TGTGCCAGCAGTTACCAGACAGCATTCCAAGAGACCCAGTACTTC; CDR3: CASSYQTAFQETQYF
V: TRBV15; J: TRBJ2-6; size: NA; D: NA; DNA: TGTGCCACCAGCAGCCTATTCCCTGGGGCCAACGTCCTGACTTTC; CDR3: CATSSLFPGANVLTF
V: TRBV4-2; J: TRBJ2-1; size: NA; D: TRBD2; DNA: TGTGCCAGCAGCCCCATAGGACTAGCGGCGCTCGGTGAGCAGTTCTTC; CDR3: CASSPIGLAALGEQFF
V: TRBV10-1; J: TRBJ2-7; size: once; D: TRBD2; DNA: TGCGCCAGCAGCACCACTAGCGGGAGCTCCTACGAGCAGTACTTC; CDR3: CASSTTSGSSYEQYF
V: TRBV25-1; J: TRBJ2-3; size: NA; D: NA; DNA: TGTGCCAGCAGCGGAATGCGGGGAGATACGCAGTATTTT; CDR3: CASSGMRGDTQYF
V: TRBV28; J: TRBJ1-1; size: NA; D: NA; DNA: TGTGCCAGCAGAAGGGTGGCTGAAGCTTTCTTT; CDR3: CASRRVAEAFF
V: TRBV27; J: TRBJ2-3; size: NA; D: NA; DNA: TGTGCCAGCAGTTTTTTGGGGTACGCAGATACGCAGTATTTT; CDR3: CASSFLGYADTQYF
V: TRBV27; J: TRBJ2-5; size: NA; D: TRBD1; DNA: TGTGCCAGCAGTAGGACAGGGGGTTGGTATGAGCAGTACTTC; CDR3: CASSRTGGWYEQYF
V: TRBV30; J: TRBJ2-3; size: once; D: NA; DNA: TGTGCCTGGAGTGTACGGCTCGCAGATACGCAGTATTTT; CDR3: CAWSVRLADTQYF
V: TRBV28; J: TRBJ1-2; size: NA; D: NA; DNA: TGTGCCAGCAGTTTTCGGGGTGACCTTGGCTACACCTTC; CDR3: CASSFRGDLGYTF
V: TRBV28; J: TRBJ2-2; size: NA; D: NA; DNA: TGTGCCAGCAGTTTTGTGAACACCGGGGAGCTGTTTTTT; CDR3: CASSFVNTGELFF
V: TRBV28; J: TRBJ2-7; size: NA; D: NA; DNA: TGTGCCAGCAGTAGTCGGGGGCAAAAGCAGTACTTC; CDR3: CASSSRGQKQYF
V: TRBV12-2; J: TRBJ1-1; size: NA; D: NA; DNA: TGTGCAAGTCGCCCTTGGACCGTGAACACTGAAGCTTTCTTT; CDR3: CASRPWTVNTEAFF
V: TRBV6-5; J: TRBJ1-2; size: NA; D: TRBD1; DNA: TGTGCCAGCAGTGGCACCTGGGGACAGGGAAGTGGCTACACCTTC; CDR3: CASSGTWGQGSGYTF
V: TRBV5-1; J: TRBJ2-7; size: NA; D: NA; DNA: TGCGCCAGCAGCCCAGGGACTGGTAGAATCTACGAGCAGTACTTC; CDR3: CASSPGTGRIYEQYF
V: TRBV19; J: TRBJ2-1; size: once; D: TRBD2; DNA: TGTGCCAGTAGTACCTGGACTAGCGGGAGTAGGGATGAGCAGTTCTTC; CDR3: CASSTWTSGSRDEQFF
V: TRBV11-2; J: TRBJ2-2; size: NA; D: NA; DNA: TGTGCCAGCAGCTTAGGGCACGGGAACACCGGGGAGCTGTTTTTT; CDR3: CASSLGHGNTGELFF
V: TRBV28; J: TRBJ2-7; size: NA; D: NA; DNA: TGTGCCAGCAGTTTAGACCAATCCTACGAGCAGTACTTC; CDR3: CASSLDQSYEQYF
V: TRBV5-4; J: TRBJ2-1; size: NA; D: NA; DNA: TGTGCCAGCAGCTTGGATCCGGTGAGCTCCTACAATGAGCAGTTCTTC; CDR3: CASSLDPVSSYNEQFF
V: TRBV27; J: TRBJ2-2; size: NA; D: NA; DNA: TGTGCCAGCAGTTACAAGCATCCGAACACCGGGGAGCTGTTTTTT; CDR3: CASSYKHPNTGELFF
V: TRBV11-2; J: TRBJ1-3; size: NA; D: TRBD1; DNA: TGTGCCAGCAGCTTGACAGGGCTTGGAAACACCATATATTTT; CDR3: CASSLTGLGNTIYF
V: TRBV5-1; J: TRBJ2-3; size: NA; D: TRBD1; DNA: TGCGCCAGCAGCGATGGAGGACAGGTCACAGATACGCAGTATTTT; CDR3: CASSDGGQVTDTQYF
V: TRBV29-1; J: TRBJ1-3; size: NA; D: NA; DNA: TGCAGCGTTGAGTCCGGAGGAACGTGGGGAAACACCATATATTTT; CDR3: CSVESGGTWGNTIYF
V: TRBV7-9; J: TRBJ2-3; size: NA; D: NA; DNA: TGTGCCAGCAGCTTAACTGGAATGGGGGATACGCAGTATTTT; CDR3: CASSLTGMGDTQYF
V: TRBV28; J: TRBJ2-7; size: NA; D: NA; DNA: TGTGCCAGCAGTCCCGGAGGGGTAAGCTCCTACGAGCAGTACTTC; CDR3: CASSPGGVSSYEQYF
V: TRBV4-1; J: TRBJ1-1; size: NA; D: NA; DNA: TGCGCCAGCAGCCGGAAGGGGCTGAACACTGAAGCTTTCTTT; CDR3: CASSRKGLNTEAFF
V: TRBV1; J: TRBJ2-1; size: NA; D: NA; DNA: TGCACCAGCAGCCCCCCCGACAGGACCATTTACAATGAGCAGTTCTTC; CDR3: CTSSPPDRTIYNEQFF
V: TRBV28; J: TRBJ2-1; size: NA; D: TRBD2; DNA: TGTGCCAGCACCAACAGCGGGAGTTACAATGAGCAGTTCTTC; CDR3: CASTNSGSYNEQFF